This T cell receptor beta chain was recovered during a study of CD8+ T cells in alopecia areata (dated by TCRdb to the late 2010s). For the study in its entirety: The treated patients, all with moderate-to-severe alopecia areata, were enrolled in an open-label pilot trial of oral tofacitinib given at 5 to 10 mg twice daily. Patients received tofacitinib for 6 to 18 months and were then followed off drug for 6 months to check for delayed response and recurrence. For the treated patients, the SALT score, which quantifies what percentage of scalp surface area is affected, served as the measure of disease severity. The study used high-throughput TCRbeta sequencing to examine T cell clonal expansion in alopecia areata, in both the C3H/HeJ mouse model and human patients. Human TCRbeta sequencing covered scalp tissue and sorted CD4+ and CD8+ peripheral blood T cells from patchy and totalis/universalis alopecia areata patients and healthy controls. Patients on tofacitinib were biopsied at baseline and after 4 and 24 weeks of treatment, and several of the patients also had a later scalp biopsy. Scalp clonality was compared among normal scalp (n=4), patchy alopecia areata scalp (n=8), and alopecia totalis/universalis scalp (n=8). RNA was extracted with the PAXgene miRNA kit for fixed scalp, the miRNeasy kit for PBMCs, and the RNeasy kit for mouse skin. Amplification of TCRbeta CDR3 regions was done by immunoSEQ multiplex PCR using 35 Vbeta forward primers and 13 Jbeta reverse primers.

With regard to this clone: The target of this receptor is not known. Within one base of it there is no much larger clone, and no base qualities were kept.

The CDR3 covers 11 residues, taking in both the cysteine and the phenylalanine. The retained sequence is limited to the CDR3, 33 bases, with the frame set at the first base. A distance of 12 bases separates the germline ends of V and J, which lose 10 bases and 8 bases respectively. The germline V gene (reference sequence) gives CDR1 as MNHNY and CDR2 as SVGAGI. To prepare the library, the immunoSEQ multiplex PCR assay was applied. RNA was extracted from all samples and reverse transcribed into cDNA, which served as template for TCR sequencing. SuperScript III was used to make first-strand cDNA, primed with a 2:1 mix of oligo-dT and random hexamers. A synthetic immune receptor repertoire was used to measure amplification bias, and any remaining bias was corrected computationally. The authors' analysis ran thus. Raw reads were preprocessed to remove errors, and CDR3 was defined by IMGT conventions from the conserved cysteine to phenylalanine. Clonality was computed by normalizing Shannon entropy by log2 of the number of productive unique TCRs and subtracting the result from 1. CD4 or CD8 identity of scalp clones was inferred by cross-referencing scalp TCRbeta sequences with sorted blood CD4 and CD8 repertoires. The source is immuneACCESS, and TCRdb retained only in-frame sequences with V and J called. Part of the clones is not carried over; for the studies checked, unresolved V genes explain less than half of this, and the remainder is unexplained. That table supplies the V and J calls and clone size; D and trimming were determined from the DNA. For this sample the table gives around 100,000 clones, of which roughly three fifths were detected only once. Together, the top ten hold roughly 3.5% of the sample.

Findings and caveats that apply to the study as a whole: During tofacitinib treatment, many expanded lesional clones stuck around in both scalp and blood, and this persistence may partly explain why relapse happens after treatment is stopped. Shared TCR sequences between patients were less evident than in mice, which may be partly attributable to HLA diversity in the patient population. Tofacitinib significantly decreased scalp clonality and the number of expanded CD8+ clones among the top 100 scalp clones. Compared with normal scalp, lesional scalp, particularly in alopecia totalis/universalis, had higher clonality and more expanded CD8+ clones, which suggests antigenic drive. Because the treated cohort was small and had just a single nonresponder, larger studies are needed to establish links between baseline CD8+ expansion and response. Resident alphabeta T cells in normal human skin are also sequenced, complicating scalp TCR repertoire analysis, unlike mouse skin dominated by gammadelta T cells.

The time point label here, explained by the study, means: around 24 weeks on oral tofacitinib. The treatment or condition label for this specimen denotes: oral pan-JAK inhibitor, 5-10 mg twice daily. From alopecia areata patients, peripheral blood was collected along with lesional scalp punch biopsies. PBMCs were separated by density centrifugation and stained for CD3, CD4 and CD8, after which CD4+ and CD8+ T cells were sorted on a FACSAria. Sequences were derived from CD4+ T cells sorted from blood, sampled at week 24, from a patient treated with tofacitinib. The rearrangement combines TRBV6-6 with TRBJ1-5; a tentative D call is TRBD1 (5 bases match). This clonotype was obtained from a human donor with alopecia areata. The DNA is TGTGCCACGCCCTCGGGGGAGCCCCAGCATTTT. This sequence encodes CATPSGEPQHF.